The T cell receptor beta chain described here comes from a study of T-cell reconstitution after alpha-beta-depleted transplantation in children. This clonotype was counted at least ten times. The CDR3 spans 17 residues. The V end lost 0 bases, the J end lost 0 bases, and 14 bases lay between the germline ends. The germline CDR1 and CDR2 sequences are SGHRS and YFSETQ. As it was prepared, the TCRbeta library received unique molecular identifiers. MiXCR was run by TCRdb on the PCR reads, yielding one entry per CDR3 protein. This sample has fewer than 25,000 distinct CDR3 sequences, with approximately 10% found just once.

The chain couples TRBV5-1 to TRBJ2-3; D is ambiguous. This TCR came from a human donor who donated a stem cell graft to a child with chronic granulomatous disease. The input for sequencing was PBMCs from the stem cell graft donor, taken from the stem cell graft. The CDR3 DNA reads TGCGCCAGCAGCTTGGGCCGAAAACAAATCAGCACAGATACGCAGTATTTT. Protein: CASSLGRKQISTDTQYF.